This T cell receptor (beta chain) derives from a study of technical replicates of blood from a handful of donors. The CDR3 sequence is 15 residues long. Looked up from germline, CDR1 is KGHSH and CDR2 is LQKENI. V lost 6 bases and J lost 2; bases outside the gene matches: 3. Produced via immunoSEQ multiplex PCR; TCRdb's table is partial and in-frame only. This table holds about 59,000 clones, about 94% found once. The clonotype originates from a human donor in good health. Some clones in this sample may be carry-over from other donors' samples. Sequencing used PBMCs. The chain employs TRBV18 and TRBJ1-5; TRBD1 agrees at 11 bases. CDR3 DNA: TGTGCCAGCTCGCAGGGACAGGGGGGCAATCAGCCCCAGCATTTT. Encoded protein: CASSQGQGGNQPQHF. Full variable domain (rest looked up from reference TRBV18 and TRBJ1-5): NAGVMQNPRHLVRRRGQEARLRCSPMKGHSHVYWYRQLPEEGLKFMVYLQKENIIDESGMPKERFSAEFPKEGPSILRIQQVVRGDSAAYFCASSQGQGGNQPQHFGDGTRLSIL.